This TCR beta chain was documented in a study of cytomegalovirus exposure and HLA in healthy donors (dated by TCRdb to between 2016 and 2019). About the investigation overall: A later analysis indicated that the 130 or so validation repertoires were generated on the platform also employed for the 600 to 750 repertoires of the first cohort. The study was designed to test whether signatures of past pathogen exposure could be identified by cataloging public T cell receptors. In addition to the first cohort of 666 subjects, a separate validation cohort of approximately 120 different subjects was used. To predict cytomegalovirus infection status, the study brought together high-throughput TCR immunosequencing, statistical association of individual TCRs with disease status, and machine learning.

The donors were included in the validation cohort of 130 or so subjects, a group kept apart from the roughly 700-subject first cohort. On the study overall, not on this receptor specifically: Of the cluster scores, roughly 95% were above 0 in a later analysis, which found that TCRs clustered in the first cohort also tended to co-occur in the roughly 130 validation repertoires. The authors suggested that the approach could potentially be generalized to other disease states and immunological phenotypes. In vitro tests confirmed that a few of the cytomegalovirus-associated TCR beta chains recognize cytomegalovirus antigens. The validation cohort had no HLA typing available for a later analysis, so co-occurrence within that cohort was assessed over all 120 or so repertoires. Cytomegalovirus status was reported to be diagnosed by the classifier with high specificity and sensitivity in both the original and validation cohorts. A total of 150 to 200 TCR beta chains were listed by the study as associated with cytomegalovirus. Across donors, most TCR sequences were observed very rarely, whereas some public TCRs were present in many individuals.

The CDR3 spans 16 residues, from the cysteine through the phenylalanine. This entry keeps only the CDR3 DNA: 48 bases, framed from base 1. V loses 6 bases, J loses 2 bases, and the germline ends lie 17 bases apart. The germline V gene (reference sequence) provides CDR1 LNHDA and CDR2 SQIVND. Preparation of the library involved the immunoSEQ multiplex PCR assay. The paper's data handling went like this. To diagnose cytomegalovirus status from the catalog of TCR beta chain sequences, a statistical classification framework was built. TCRdb's version of the immuneACCESS table is confined to in-frame rearrangements and falls short of the full clone set. An unresolved V gene accounts for under half of the shortfall where checked; the remainder is of unknown origin. That table furnishes V, J and clone size, whereas the DNA furnished D and trimming. Across this sample there are over 130,000 clones, with around nine tenths seen only once. Roughly 10% of the sample rests with the top ten.

This clone was recorded a few times. Its cognate antigen has yet to be identified. No base-level quality is on record; no much larger clone is a single base apart. Sequenced sample: PBMCs. The sequence links TRBV19 to TRBJ1-3; matching of 6 bases hints at TRBD1 as the D gene. The sequence was collected from a man younger than 30 in good health and CMV-seropositive. The CDR3 has the sequence CASRNDRRMAGNTIYF. The sequenced DNA is TGTGCCAGTAGGAATGACAGGAGAATGGCTGGAAACACCATATATTTT.